These T cell receptor beta chains were read from a single sample in a study of metastatic and nonmetastatic thyroid tumors. Using MiXCR, TCRdb reanalyzed the PCR reads. This sample has more than 40,000 clones, with roughly 27% found just once. Sequencing was performed on blood. The receptors stem from a male donor with papillary thyroid cancer or a benign thyroid nodule (not recorded which). Some clones in this sample may be carry-over from other donors' samples. Each CDR3 is given with its conserved first and last residue.

>TRBJ2-2|TRBV7-9|15
CASSPLGGVTGELFF
>TRBJ2-1|TRBV6-5|14
CASSYLFNTNEQFF
>TRBJ2-3|TRBV27|11
CAVISTDTQYF
>TRBJ1-2|TRBV11-2|13
CASSSGGGYGYTF
>TRBJ1-2|TRBV3-1|14
CASSQEDSLFGYTF
>TRBJ1-6|TRBV12-5|16
CASGLASTGSNSPLHF
>TRBJ1-2|TRBV24-1|14
CATSDSQQNYGYTF
>TRBJ1-5|TRBV9|15
CASSVTAQGGQPQHF
>TRBJ2-7|TRBV2|14
CASMKHEHAYEQYF
>TRBJ2-2|TRBV12-3/TRBV12-4|13
CASTKIYGGELFF
>TRBJ2-7|TRBV5-1|11
CASSGGYEQYF
>TRBJ2-3|TRBV6-2/TRBV6-3|15
CASSHRGTTVDTQYF
>TRBJ2-7|TRBV3-1|14
CASSQDVAFYEQYF
>TRBJ2-7|TRBV18|15
CASSLSGTSSYEQYF
>TRBJ1-5|TRBV2|15
CASSVGGRLNQPQHF
>TRBJ2-1|TRBV11-3|13
CASSLVRHHEQFF
>TRBJ1-1|TRBV12-3/TRBV12-4|13
CASSVVMNTEAFF
>TRBJ1-1|TRBV5-6|14
CASSLSGGVTEAFF
>TRBJ1-5|TRBV7-3|17
CASSVPAWENGNQPHHF
>TRBJ2-7|TRBV20-1|14
CSASRSQGVYEQYF
>TRBJ2-7|TRBV30|15
CAWSNYRESSYEQYF
>TRBJ1-1|TRBV6-1|15
CASSRNRGPNTEAFF
>TRBJ2-3|TRBV7-3|16
CGSSLTSGRSGDTRYF
>TRBJ2-1|TRBV5-1|12
CASSFGSNEQFF
>TRBJ1-5|TRBV6-1|15
CASRSTGSEDQPQHF
>TRBJ1-1|TRBV10-3|12
CAISRTNTEAFF
>TRBJ2-5|TRBV2|13
CASRVGGLPTQYF
>TRBJ2-1|TRBV5-6|15
CASSPRGFTMDEQFF
>TRBJ1-2|TRBV6-1|12
CVSRVLLVGYTF
>TRBJ2-7|TRBV7-6|16
CASSPVPTGSTYEQYF
>TRBJ2-3|TRBV6-4|13
CASSLTATDTQYF
>TRBJ2-5|TRBV6-1|13
CATLAGGQETQYF
>TRBJ2-4|TRBV20-1|15
CSADGTRGSGYIKYF
>TRBJ2-7|TRBV20-1|13
CISEGRTSYEQYF
>TRBJ2-7|TRBV7-3|18
CASSLTIGGLGANHEQYF
>TRBJ1-6|TRBV3-1|15
CASSRASRVNSPLHF
>TRBJ2-1|TRBV27|15
CASSWGQGRDNEQFF
>TRBJ2-2|TRBV6-4|14
CASSRTRHTGELFF
>TRBJ2-7|TRBV6-1|14
CASSPDRLGSEHYF
>TRBJ2-7|TRBV12-3/TRBV12-4|14
CASSRSGFYYEQYF
>TRBJ2-2|TRBV12-5|15
CTSGLVSGTTGELFF
>TRBJ2-2|TRBV6-5|14
CASSTREEGWELFF
>TRBJ1-5|TRBV20-1|13
CSADSRRNQPQHF
>TRBJ1-5|TRBV2|14
CASSEEAQGQPQHF
>TRBJ1-5|TRBV12-3/TRBV12-4|12
CASSSIDQPQHF
>TRBJ2-1|TRBV7-9|14
CASSFTNSGNEQFF
>TRBJ1-2|TRBV5-1|15
CASSYSGTTNYGYTF
>TRBJ2-2|TRBV12-3/TRBV12-4|17
CASSPRWGATNTGELIF
>TRBJ2-7|TRBV20-1|12
CSALGQFYEQYF
>TRBJ1-5|TRBV4-1|13
CASSQVVTDAQHF
>TRBJ1-3|TRBV6-1|13
CAVRETARHTIYF
>TRBJ2-7|TRBV19|11
CASRAGYEQYF
>TRBJ2-5|TRBV6-1|16
CASSGPPGGNVETQYF
>TRBJ1-2|TRBV6-1|15
CASRPRVDRHYGYTF
>TRBJ2-5|TRBV19|15
CASSILPVFQETQYF
>TRBJ1-6|TRBV27|14
CASSEWGKGSPLHF
>TRBJ1-1|TRBV6-5|12
CASSSPPGQAFF